A single sample is the source of the 6 T cell receptor beta chains below, sequenced in a study of control samples from healthy donors and cancer patients. The table came from immunoSEQ multiplex PCR; TCRdb's copy has only in-frame clones and leaves some out. This repertoire shows about 90,000 clones, over 75% found once; its top ten account for about 4%. The specimen was blood. The receptor source for this set is a woman aged 18-30 years in good health.

This chain joins TRBV29-1 and TRBJ2-1, with D uncertain. CDR3 size: 13 residues. V gave up 0 bases and J gave up 4 bases, with 7 bases separating them. Germline V gene lookup returns CDR1 SQVTM and CDR2 ANQGSEA. CDR3 protein: CSVEDLTYNEQFF. The CDR3, as DNA: TGCAGCGTTGAAGATTTAACTTACAATGAGCAGTTCTTC.

The chain joins TRBV5-6 to TRBJ2-3, with D unclear. The CDR3 totals 14 residues. Between the trimmed V and J ends, which lost 4 bases and 4 bases, there was a span of 13 bases. The germline gives CDR1 SGHDT, CDR2 YYEEEE. In nucleotides, the CDR3 is TGTGCCAGCAGCCCACTGGGTGCGGCAGATACGCAGTATTTT. It translates to CASSPLGAADTQYF.

In nucleotides, the CDR3 is TGTGCCAGCAGCTTAGAAGCAGGGGTGTACTATGGCTACACCTTC. It codes for CASSLEAGVYYGYTF. The chain recombines TRBV7-6 with TRBJ1-2, with D perhaps TRBD1 (6 bases). Germline V lookup: CDR1 SGHVS, CDR2 FNYEAQ. CDR3 length equals 15 residues. Trimming cost V 1 base and J 3 bases, with 12 bases left between them.

The CDR3 loop reads CASSPRAGGGAKNIQYF. In DNA form, the CDR3 reads TGTGCCAGCAGCCCTCGAGCCGGGGGGGGAGCCAAAAACATTCAGTACTTC. The rearrangement links TRBV3-1 (or the pseudogene TRBV3-2) to TRBJ2-4, with 8 bases that match TRBD2. The length of the CDR3 is 17 residues. CDR1 is LGHDT and CDR2 is YNNKEL in the germline V gene (reference sequence). The trim removed 4 bases at V and 0 bases at J, leaving 8 bases unmatched.

For the CDR3, the DNA is TGTGCCAGCAGTGACACAGGGAGCTCTGGAAACACCATATATTTT. It encodes CASSDTGSSGNTIYF. This chain joins TRBV25-1 and TRBJ1-3; weak D call: TRBD1 (6 bases). V shed 3 bases and J shed 0 bases, with 9 bases lying between them. From germline, CDR1 is MGHDK and CDR2 SYGVNS. This CDR3 comprises 15 residues.

The chain uses TRBV12-5 and TRBJ1-1; D uncertain. The CDR3 has 13 residues. The germline gives CDR1 LGHNT, CDR2 FRNRAP. The germline V and J ends were trimmed by 4 bases and 6 bases, with 12 bases remaining between them. DNA for the CDR3: TGTGCTAGTGGTTCGAACGGGAGTCCTGAAGCTTTCTTT. Translation: CASGSNGSPEAFF.